These 25 T cell receptor beta chains originate from one sample sequenced in a study of blood T cell repertoires in COVID-19. Assay: immunoSEQ multiplex PCR; the TCRdb copy retains only in-frame clones and omits some. The repertoire consists of roughly 250,000 clones, with more than 75% occurring once and the leading ten covering around 2%. Specimen: PBMCs or T cells enriched from blood (not recorded which). The receptors here all came from a woman between 45 and 60 years old who had recovered from COVID-19.

The CDR3 region is CSVGTAPARYTF. In DNA form, the CDR3 reads TGCAGCGTCGGGACAGCCCCGGCCCGCTACACCTTC. This chain uses TRBV29-1 with TRBJ1-2, with TRBD1 matching 7 bases. Trimming at V came to 6 bases and at J to 9 bases, leaving 10 bases not matched to a gene. From germline, CDR1 is SQVTM and CDR2 ANQGSEA. The CDR3 runs to 12 residues.

The chain employs TRBV7-3 and TRBJ2-3; possibly TRBD1 for D (5 bases). Trimming cost V 1 base and J 5 bases, with 16 bases left between them. CDR1 is SGHTA, CDR2 FQGTGA, per germline. This CDR3 region has 16 residues. Written as DNA, the CDR3 is TGTGCCAGCAGCTTAAACGCCCATGGTACAGGAGATACGCAGTATTTT. It translates to CASSLNAHGTGDTQYF.

This clone appeared once. The V call is TRBV9, the J call TRBJ2-5; 10 bases match TRBD2. The germline V gene encodes CDR1 SGDLS and CDR2 YYNGEE. After removal of 0 bases from V and 1 base from J, the junction contained 3 bases not matched to a gene. This CDR3 has 16 amino acids. CDR3 coding DNA: TGTGCCAGCAGCGTAGTGAGCGGGGGGGGCCAAGAGACCCAGTACTTC. Translated: CASSVVSGGGQETQYF.

This sequence joins TRBV11-3 and TRBJ2-2, with TRBD2 matching over 7 bases. The CDR3 sequence is 16 residues long. With V trimmed by 4 bases and J by 0 bases, 5 bases remained unmatched. Germline V gene sequence: CDR1 SGHNT, CDR2 YENEEA. The CDR3, as DNA: TGTGCCAGCAGCTGGGGGGGTACCACGAACACCGGGGAGCTGTTTTTT. Translation: CASSWGGTTNTGELFF.

This chain joins TRBV19 and TRBJ1-6; TRBD1 matches 8 bases. This CDR3 has 16 amino acids. Germline-derived CDR1 and CDR2 are LNHDA and SQIVND (reference sequence). The junction had 11 bases not matched to a gene; V was cut back by 6 bases and J by 7 bases. The CDR3 DNA reads TGTGCCAGTAGCCCGAAAAGGACAGGGCAAAATTCACCCCTCCACTTT. Translating gives CASSPKRTGQNSPLHF.

This chain links TRBV3-1 (or the pseudogene TRBV3-2) with TRBJ2-1, with D perhaps matching TRBD1 (5 bases). This CDR3 comprises 12 residues. Between the trimmed V and J ends, which lost 4 bases and 7 bases, there was a span of 8 bases. Germline lookup yields CDR1 LGHDT and CDR2 YNNKEL (reference sequence). The CDR3: CASSRRVNEQFF. The DNA for the CDR3 is TGTGCCAGCAGCCGCAGGGTAAATGAGCAGTTCTTC.

The CDR3 sequence is CASSLGTGVSPLHF. In DNA, the CDR3 is TGTGCCAGCAGCCTCGGGACAGGGGTGTCACCCCTCCACTTT. The V and J genes are TRBV7-2 and TRBJ1-6, with 10 bases identical to TRBD1. CDR1 and CDR2 from the germline V gene are SGHTA and FQGNSA. The CDR3 extends over 14 amino acids. V lost 5 bases, J lost 10 bases, and 5 bases stayed unmatched.

The chain combines TRBV19 with TRBJ1-5; no clear D gene. Germline CDR1 and CDR2: LNHDA and SQIVND (reference sequence). The length of the CDR3 is 13 residues. V was cut by 6 bases and J by 7 bases, with 13 bases left in between. The DNA for the CDR3 is TGTGCCAGTAGCGGACGGGAGGTGCAGCCCCAGCATTTT. Protein product: CASSGREVQPQHF.

The chain couples TRBV11-3 to TRBJ1-1, with TRBD1 matching 8 bases. Germline V CDR1 and CDR2: SGHNT, YENEEA. The CDR3 consists of 15 residues. The J segment lost 1 base and the V segment lost 5 bases, leaving 6 bases of the junction unmatched. CDR3 in DNA: TGTGCCAGCAGCCCGCCCGGGACAGGGAACACTGAAGCTTTCTTT. Protein sequence: CASSPPGTGNTEAFF.

The CDR3 sequence is CASSLYDGEPYEQYF. CDR3 DNA sequence: TGTGCCAGCAGCTTATACGACGGGGAACCCTACGAGCAGTACTTC. This chain joins TRBV11-3 and TRBJ2-7, with a tentative D call TRBD2 (5 bases). The CDR3 sequence is 15 residues long. V was cut by 2 bases and J by 2 bases, with 13 bases left in between. CDR1 SGHNT and CDR2 YENEEA come from the germline V gene.

The chain combines TRBV18 with TRBJ2-7, with 8 nucleotides matching TRBD1. Looked up from germline, CDR1 is KGHSH and CDR2 is LQKENI. V shed 2 bases, J shed 5 bases, and the junction held 8 bases outside the gene matches. This CDR3 spans 15 amino acids. DNA of the CDR3: TGTGCCAGCTCACCATCGGTGGACAGGGCGGACGAGCAGTACTTC. Translation: CASSPSVDRADEQYF.

This clone was observed a single time. This rearrangement joins TRBV7-8 to TRBJ2-5; TRBD2 might be the D (6 bases). V lost 1 base, J lost 5 bases, and 14 bases lay in between. The CDR3 runs to 15 residues. CDR1 and CDR2 (germline): SGHVS, FQNEAQ. The chain's CDR3 is CASSLDRVGGETQYF. The CDR3 nucleotides read TGTGCCAGCAGCTTAGACCGGGTTGGGGGGGAGACCCAGTACTTC.

This clone was picked up one time. The V and J genes are TRBV19 and TRBJ2-2; TRBD2 matches at 10 bases. CDR3 size: 14 residues. Per germline, CDR1 LNHDA and CDR2 SQIVND (reference sequence). Trimming cost V 5 bases and J 6 bases; bases outside gene matches: 3. The CDR3 nucleotides read TGTGCCAGTAGTCTAGCGGGAGTTGCCGGGGAGCTGTTTTTT. Amino acids: CASSLAGVAGELFF.

The V and J genes are TRBV13 and TRBJ1-1; D may be TRBD1 (6 bases). This CDR3 comprises 14 residues. V was trimmed by 6 bases and J by 5 bases, leaving 16 bases between them. In germline, CDR1 is PRHDT, CDR2 FYEKMQ (reference sequence). DNA for the CDR3: TGTGCCAGCAGTCCAACACAGGGAGGGACTGAAGCTTTCTTT. This sequence encodes CASSPTQGGTEAFF.

The chain links TRBV5-1 to TRBJ2-1; TRBD2 agrees at 14 bases. The V segment lost 0 bases and the J segment 4 bases; nucleotides outside the gene matches: 12. The CDR3 has 20 amino acids. Germline lookup yields CDR1 SGHRS and CDR2 YFSETQ. In DNA, the CDR3 is TGCGCCAGCAGCTTGGCAGCGGGGACTAGCGGGAGTTCGCGGTACAATGAGCAGTTCTTC. Amino acids: CASSLAAGTSGSSRYNEQFF.

This clone was counted once. This chain's CDR3 is CASSQGGTEAFF. The CDR3 DNA sequence: TGTGCCAGCAGCCAGGGGGGAACTGAAGCTTTCTTT. The chain employs TRBV12-3 or TRBV12-4 and TRBJ1-1, with TRBD1 matching 7 bases. CDR3 length equals 12 residues. V shed 6 bases and J 5 bases; nucleotides not matched to a gene: 3.

This chain joins TRBV5-8 and TRBJ1-5; a weak D match, TRBD1 (5 bases). There are 15 residues in the CDR3. The V end was cut by 0 bases, the J end by 5 bases, with 12 bases between. Germline V gene data show CDR1 as SGHTS and CDR2 as YDEGEE. CDR3 nucleotides: TGTGCCAGCAGCTTGGGGCAGGGTTGGGATCAGCCCCAGCATTTT. Translation: CASSLGQGWDQPQHF.

The CDR3 DNA sequence: TGTGCCAGCAGTTACAGGGTAGGCTACACCTTC. It is translated as CASSYRVGYTF. The rearrangement joins TRBV2 to TRBJ1-2; perhaps TRBD1 as D (6 bases). The germline V and J ends were trimmed by 5 bases and 8 bases, with 9 bases remaining between them. CDR1 SNHLY and CDR2 FYNNEI come from the germline V gene. CDR3 size: 11 residues.

The V gene is TRBV7-8, the J gene TRBJ1-1; tentatively, D is TRBD1 (6 bases). The CDR3 has 13 residues. V was trimmed by 3 bases and J by 4 bases, leaving 9 bases between them. Germline CDR1 reads SGHVS; CDR2 reads FQNEAQ. The CDR3 is CASSLAGVTEAFF. CDR3 coding DNA: TGTGCCAGCAGCTTGGCAGGGGTCACTGAAGCTTTCTTT.

The chain employs TRBV6-5 and TRBJ1-2; D call uncertain. V was trimmed by 2 bases and J by 7 bases, leaving 11 bases between them. CDR1 is MNHEY, CDR2 SVGAGI, per germline. The CDR3 loop spans 13 amino acids. The CDR3 DNA reads as TGTGCCAGCAGTTACGCGGCAGTAGCTGGCTACACCTTC. Amino acids: CASSYAAVAGYTF.

In this sample, this clone turned up once. The genes are TRBV15 and TRBJ2-1, with D maybe TRBD1 (7 bases). The CDR3 totals 15 residues. Germline CDR1 and CDR2: LNHNV and YYDKDF (reference sequence). Trimming removed 1 base from V and 3 bases from J, with 10 bases in between. CDR3 in amino acids: CATSRGRDSYNEQFF. The CDR3 coding sequence is TGTGCCACCAGCAGAGGGAGGGACAGCTACAATGAGCAGTTCTTC.

The rearrangement joins TRBV4-1 to TRBJ1-2; D is unclear. The CDR3 is made up of 13 amino acids. V lost 8 bases and J lost 4, with 14 bases in between. Germline V gene sequence: CDR1 MGHRA, CDR2 YSYEKL. In nucleotides, the CDR3 is TGCGCCAGCGTCGGCGCGGGTAGCTATGGCTACACCTTC. It codes for CASVGAGSYGYTF.

This clone has only a few counts. Other DNA sequences from this sample encode an identical CDR3 as well. The gene calls are TRBV18 and TRBJ2-3, with D unresolved. Germline CDR1 and CDR2: KGHSH and LQKENI. CDR3 size: 14 residues. The V end lost 3 bases, the J end lost 4 bases, and 11 bases lay between the germline ends. CDR3 residues: CASSPRPGSDTQYF. The CDR3 DNA reads as TGTGCCAGCTCACCCCGGCCAGGTTCAGATACGCAGTATTTT. Together with reference TRBV18 and TRBJ2-3, the CDR3 gives the full variable domain: NAGVMQNPRHLVRRRGQEARLRCSPMKGHSHVYWYRQLPEEGLKFMVYLQKENIIDESGMPKERFSAEFPKEGPSILRIQQVVRGDSAAYFCASSPRPGSDTQYFGPGTRLTVL.

The gene calls are TRBV30 and TRBJ1-3; D call uncertain. V gave up 0 bases and J gave up 2 bases, with 5 bases separating them. The CDR3 runs 13 residues. From germline, CDR1 is GTSNPN and CDR2 SVGIG (reference sequence). CDR3: CAWSVLAGNTIYF. CDR3 nucleotides: TGTGCCTGGAGTGTACTGGCTGGAAACACCATATATTTT.

The chain carries TRBV12-5 and TRBJ1-5, with D possibly matching TRBD1 (5 bases). CDR3 length: 19 residues. CDR1 is LGHNT, CDR2 FRNRAP, per germline. V shed 0 bases and J shed 2 bases, with 20 bases lying between them. CDR3 in amino acids: CASGLVNIVRGGGNQPQHF. For the CDR3, the DNA is TGTGCTAGTGGTTTGGTAAACATTGTAAGGGGAGGAGGCAATCAGCCCCAGCATTTT.